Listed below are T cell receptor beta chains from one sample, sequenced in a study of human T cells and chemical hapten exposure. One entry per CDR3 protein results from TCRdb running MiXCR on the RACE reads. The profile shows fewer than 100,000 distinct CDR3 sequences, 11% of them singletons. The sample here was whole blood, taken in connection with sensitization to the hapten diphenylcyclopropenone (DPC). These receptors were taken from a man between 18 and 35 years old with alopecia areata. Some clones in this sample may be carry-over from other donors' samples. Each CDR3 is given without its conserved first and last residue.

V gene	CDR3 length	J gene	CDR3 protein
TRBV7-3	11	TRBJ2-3	ASSPRHTDTQY
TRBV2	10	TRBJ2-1	ASTGQDNEQF
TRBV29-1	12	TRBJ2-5	SVGVRGYQETQY
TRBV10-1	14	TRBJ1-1	ASSYGTSALGTEAF
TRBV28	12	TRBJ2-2	ASSLGTFPGELF
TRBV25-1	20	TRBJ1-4	ASSELYRWWLGGQATNEKLF
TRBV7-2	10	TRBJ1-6	ASSHGSGLLH
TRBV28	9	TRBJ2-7	ASKGLGEQY
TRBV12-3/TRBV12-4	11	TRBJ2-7	ASSWTDSYEQY
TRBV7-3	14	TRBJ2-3	ASILTYLGGPDTQY
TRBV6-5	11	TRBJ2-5	ASSYSTRGTQY
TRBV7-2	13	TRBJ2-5	ASSLTSGVQETQY
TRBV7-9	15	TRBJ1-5	ASSSHRDRVKDQPQH
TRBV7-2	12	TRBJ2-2	ASSLLQGAGELF
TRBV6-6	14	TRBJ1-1	ASSWDRAGRNTEAF
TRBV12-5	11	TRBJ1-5	ASGWDLSQPQH
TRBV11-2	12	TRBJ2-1	ASSLRQGWDEQF
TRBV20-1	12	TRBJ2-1	SAWVSSGGNEQF
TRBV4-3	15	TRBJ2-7	ASSQEGGSGSLYEQY
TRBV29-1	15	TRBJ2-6	SVEGMGYPSGANVLT
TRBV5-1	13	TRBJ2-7	ASSSGQGYRYEQN
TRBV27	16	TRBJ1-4	ASSPGLAPTSATEKLF
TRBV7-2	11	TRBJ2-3	ASSLGFRDTQY
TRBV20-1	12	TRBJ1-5	SANTQGNNQPQH
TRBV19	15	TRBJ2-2	ASTDPTPRGGSGELF
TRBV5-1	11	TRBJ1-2	ASSLESYGGYT
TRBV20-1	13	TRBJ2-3	SARVSGEEFGTQY
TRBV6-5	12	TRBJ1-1	ASSYALMNTEAF
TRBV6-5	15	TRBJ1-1	ASSRDRGLIWNTEAF
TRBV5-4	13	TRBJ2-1	ASSFNRDLASEQF
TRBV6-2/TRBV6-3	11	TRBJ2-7	ASSYVASYEQY
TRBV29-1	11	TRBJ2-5	SVLGLASETQY
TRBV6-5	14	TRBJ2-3	ASSYSIGFGTDTQY
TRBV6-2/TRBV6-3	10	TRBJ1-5	ASSSQNQPQH
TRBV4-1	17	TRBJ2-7	ASSLVYPGLAGASYEQY
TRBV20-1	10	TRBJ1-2	SADDRSYGYT
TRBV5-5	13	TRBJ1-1	ASSLGPGQSTEAF
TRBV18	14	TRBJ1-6	ASSPPVGQGNSPLH
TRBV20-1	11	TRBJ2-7	SALSGGSYEQY
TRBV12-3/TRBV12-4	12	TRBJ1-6	ASTMGQDNSPLH
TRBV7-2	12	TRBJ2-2	ASSLDRSTGELF
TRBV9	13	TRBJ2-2	ASSARGWVTGELF
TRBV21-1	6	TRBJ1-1	ASRVAF
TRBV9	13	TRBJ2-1	ASSGSSQQGDEQF
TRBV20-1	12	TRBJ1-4	SARAGPEGEKLF
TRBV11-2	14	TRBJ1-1	ASSLGRTGANTEAF
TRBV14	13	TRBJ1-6	ASSQEQGANSPLH
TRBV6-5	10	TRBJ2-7	ASSYPDKQQY